This T cell receptor (beta chain) was profiled in a study of T cell responses to AZD1222 COVID-19 vaccine. Timing groups of about 4 and about 12 weeks for second doses were pooled. Germline assignment: CDR1 SGHAT and CDR2 FQNNGV. V was clipped by 6 bases and J by 9 bases; unmatched bases: 9. The CDR3 loop spans 15 amino acids. General study points: Spike was spanned by vaccine-associated CD4 TCRs, which were dominant at 160-218 and 743-854. Spike-specific TCR repertoires showed rising breadth and depth after two AZD1222 doses.

The method was immunoSEQ multiplex PCR; TCRdb's version includes in-frame clones alone and lacks a portion of them. The sample has around 150,000 clones, approximately 90% seen once. To note about this clone: The antigen is not known.

The receptor was derived from an adult who received the AZD1222 COVID-19 vaccine. Sequenced material: peripheral blood, taken 28 days after the second AZD1222 dose. V gene TRBV11-2 combines with J gene TRBJ1-6, with 9 bases that match TRBD1. The CDR3 bases are TGTGCCAGCAGGGTGGGGACAGGGCATGGTTCACCCCTCCACTTT. Protein sequence: CASRVGTGHGSPLHF.